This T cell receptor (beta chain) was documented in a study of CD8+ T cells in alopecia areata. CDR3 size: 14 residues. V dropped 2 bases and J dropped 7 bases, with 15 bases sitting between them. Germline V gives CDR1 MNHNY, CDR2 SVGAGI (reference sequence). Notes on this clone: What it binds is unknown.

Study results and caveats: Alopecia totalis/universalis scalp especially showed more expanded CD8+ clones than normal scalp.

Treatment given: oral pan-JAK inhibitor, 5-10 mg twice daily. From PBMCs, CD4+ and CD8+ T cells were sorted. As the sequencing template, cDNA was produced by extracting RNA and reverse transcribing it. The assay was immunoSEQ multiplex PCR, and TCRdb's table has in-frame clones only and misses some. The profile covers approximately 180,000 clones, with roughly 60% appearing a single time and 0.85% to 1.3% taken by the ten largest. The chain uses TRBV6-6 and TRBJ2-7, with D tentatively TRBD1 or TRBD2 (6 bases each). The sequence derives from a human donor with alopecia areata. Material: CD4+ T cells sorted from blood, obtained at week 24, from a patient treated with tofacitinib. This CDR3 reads CASSYAGQVGEQYF. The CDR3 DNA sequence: TGTGCCAGCAGTTACGCGGGACAAGTCGGAGAGCAGTACTTC.